This entry describes one TCR beta chain. Its target antigen remains unknown. The record has no base qualities; no much larger clone is one base away. The CDR3 sequence holds 13 residues, the cysteine and phenylalanine included. Just CDR3 DNA is preserved here, 39 bases in frame from base 1. The germline V gene supplies CDR1 MNHNS and CDR2 SASEGT. The germline ends are 5 bases apart after V is trimmed by 5 bases and J by 0 bases. This sample is part of a study of siplizumab effects on memory and regulatory T cells (dated by TCRdb to the late 2010s). General notes on the study: Across eight responder-stimulator pairs, mixed lymphocyte reactions were run in pairs, approximately 1 with siplizumab at 0.75 to 1 ug/mL and approximately 1 without drug. The study examined how the anti-CD2 antibody siplizumab affects alloreactive T-cell subsets in allogeneic mixed lymphocyte reactions built from human PBMCs. On the study overall, not on this receptor specifically: Because sequences below about 10^-5 frequency were poorly captured, only a minor fraction of alloreactive clones could be mapped to unstimulated subsets. Roughly 75-95% of proliferating CD4+ or CD8+ clones could not be assigned a naive or memory phenotype. Siplizumab significantly lowered the cumulative frequency of alloreactive sequences that could be traced to unstimulated CD4+ memory T cells. Greater diversity appeared to be present in unstimulated naive T cells than in memory T cells, and a substantial contribution to the alloresponse seemed to be made by naive cells. Whether proliferating Tregs from siplizumab cultures actually had suppressive function was not functionally confirmed. Of the alloreactive CD4+ clones that could be mapped, the Treg-derived share averaged around 70% with siplizumab compared with around 25% in control reactions.

For approximately six days, cells in the mixed lymphocyte reaction were kept in coculture at 37 degrees C. Responder PBMCs were labelled with CFSE and stimulator PBMCs with Violet Dye, then combined at a 1:1 ratio. Sorted unstimulated T cells, along with proliferating T cells recovered from mixed lymphocyte reactions, underwent TCRbeta CDR3 sequencing. Fresh whole blood from around 11 HLA-typed healthy donors was used to isolate PBMCs. For TCR sequencing, responder T cells that had proliferated and were CFSE-low were FACS-sorted once the mixed lymphocyte reaction was over. Libraries were built with the immunoSEQ multiplex PCR assay. Around 94,000 TCR templates per sample were assayed on the deep sequencing platform. Genomic DNA extracted from sorted T cells was used for TCRbeta CDR3 sequencing. In the source study's methods: Clonal analysis of TCRbeta CDR3 data was done in the R programming language. Alloreactive CD4+ and CD8+ clones were defined by comparing unstimulated samples with post-reaction CFSE-low samples. Alloreactive CD4+ clones were assigned to regulatory or non-regulatory origin by matching sequences to sorted unstimulated Treg and non-Treg repertoires. Sourced from immuneACCESS, this table was stored by TCRdb with only in-frame sequences that have V and J called. A share of the clones is absent; for the studies checked, an unresolved V gene accounts for under half, and the remainder has no known explanation. The DNA gave D and trimming, while V, J and clone size come from that table. The table for this sample lists some 5,000 clones; 45% to 55% of them were counted only once. The ten biggest clones cover approximately 83% of the sample.

The rearranged segments are TRBV6-1 and TRBJ1-3; the D gene assignment is ambiguous. The sample consisted of CFSE-low (dividing) CD8+ T cells sorted from an allogeneic mixed lymphocyte reaction. The sequence was obtained from a human donor in good health; the cells came from an allogeneic mixed lymphocyte reaction. Some clones in this sample may be carry-over from other donors' samples. The DNA sequence is TGTGCCAGCAGTTATGACTCTGGAAACACCATATATTTT. This is translated as CASSYDSGNTIYF.